These 28 T cell receptor beta chains originate from one sample sequenced in a study of blood T cell repertoires in COVID-19. Profiling relied on immunoSEQ multiplex PCR, and the TCRdb table lists in-frame clones only, not all of them. This sample yields some 87,000 clones, of which under 80% are seen a single time; about a fifth belongs to the top ten. Sequencing input: peripheral blood. Receptors originate from a woman older than 75 with active or convalescent COVID-19.

The chain is built from TRBV7-2 and TRBJ1-6; D not resolved. V lost 1 base, J lost 8 bases, and 9 bases lay in between. The CDR3 extends over 14 amino acids. Germline CDR1 and CDR2: SGHTA and FQGNSA. CDR3 amino acids: CASSLEGVDSPLHF. The CDR3 DNA reads as TGTGCCAGCAGCTTAGAGGGAGTGGATTCACCCCTCCACTTT.

This clone was found a few times. This chain uses TRBV4-1 with TRBJ2-2, with TRBD2 matching 7 bases. V shed 0 bases and J 7 bases; nucleotides not matched to a gene: 11. This CDR3 has 17 residues. The germline V gene has CDR1 MGHRA and CDR2 YSYEKL. The CDR3 coding sequence is TGCGCCAGCAGCCAAGATGTCCCAGGACTAGAGGTCGGGGAGCTGTTTTTT. Protein product: CASSQDVPGLEVGELFF.

The chain uses TRBV5-1 and TRBJ1-2, with 9 bases identical to TRBD1. With 1 base clipped from V and 2 bases from J, the junction kept 6 bases outside the gene matches. Germline values: CDR1 SGHRS, CDR2 YFSETQ. The CDR3 totals 16 residues. Written as DNA, the CDR3 is TGCGCCAGCAGCTTGAGCGGGACAGGGAGAAACTATGGCTACACCTTC. It specifies CASSLSGTGRNYGYTF.

Points on this clone: This sample also contains other DNA sequences that code for the same CDR3. The chain joins TRBV12-3 or TRBV12-4 to TRBJ1-1, with D maybe TRBD1 (5 bases). This CDR3 comprises 13 residues. The V end lost 6 bases, the J end lost 3 bases, and 11 bases lay between the germline ends. The CDR3 sequence is CASSLSRDTEAFF. The CDR3 nucleotides are TGTGCCAGCAGCTTATCCAGGGACACTGAAGCTTTCTTT.

The chain recombines TRBV28 with TRBJ1-5; the D gene is possibly TRBD1 (5 bases). The ends were cut back, 1 base at V and 6 bases at J, with 16 bases in the middle. CDR3 length: 16 residues. Germline V gene sequence: CDR1 MDHEN, CDR2 SYDVKM. DNA for the CDR3: TGTGCCAGCAGTTTATCCTCAGACGGGGGTGCTCAGCCCCAGCATTTT. It codes for CASSLSSDGGAQPQHF.

The chain carries TRBV15 and TRBJ1-2, with D tentatively TRBD1 (5 bases). This CDR3 is built from 14 residues. V was pared by 1 base and J by 2 bases, with 8 bases between. Per the germline V gene, CDR1 is LNHNV and CDR2 is YYDKDF (reference sequence). CDR3 loop: CATSRGQINYGYTF. CDR3 nucleotide sequence: TGTGCCACCAGCAGAGGACAGATCAACTATGGCTACACCTTC. Looking up the rest from reference TRBV15 and TRBJ1-2 gives the full variable domain: DAMVIQNPRYQVTQFGKPVTLSCSQTLNHNVMYWYQQKSSQAPKLLFHYYDKDFNNEADTPDNFQSRRPNTSFCFLDIRSPGLGDTAMYLCATSRGQINYGYTFGSGTRLTVV.

This clone was seen just once. This chain links TRBV9 with TRBJ2-2, with D possibly TRBD2 on 5 matching bases. The CDR3 spans 16 residues. Germline assignment: CDR1 SGDLS and CDR2 YYNGEE. The V end lost 0 bases, the J end lost 6 bases, and 15 bases lay between the germline ends. CDR3 DNA sequence: TGTGCCAGCAGCGTAGATCCCGGCACGGAGGCCGGGGAGCTGTTTTTT. Translated: CASSVDPGTEAGELFF.

This chain connects TRBV4-3 to TRBJ2-3; possible D gene TRBD2, 6 bases. Trimming took 1 base from V and 0 from J, leaving 14 bases between them. Germline CDR1 LGHNA, CDR2 YSLEER. The CDR3 is 17 residues long. The CDR3 coding sequence is TGCGCCAGCAGCCAAGGTTCGTATGGGACTAGCACAGATACGCAGTATTTT. It encodes CASSQGSYGTSTDTQYF.

The chain employs TRBV12-3 or TRBV12-4 and TRBJ1-5; D remains ambiguous. This CDR3 region has 13 residues. V was trimmed by 3 bases and J by 0 bases, leaving 3 bases between them. The CDR3 here is CASSLSSNQPQHF. The CDR3 bases are TGTGCCAGCAGTTTGAGTAGCAATCAGCCCCAGCATTTT.

The chain couples TRBV11-2 to TRBJ2-1; TRBD2 aligns across 9 bases. The CDR3 runs to 15 residues. Germline CDR1 and CDR2: SGHAT and FQNNGV. V dropped 3 bases and J dropped 5; count of bases not matched to a gene: 5. CDR3 sequence (DNA): TGTGCCAGCAGCTTGCTAGCGGGGAAGCACAATGAGCAGTTCTTC. Its translation: CASSLLAGKHNEQFF.

The chain is built from TRBV6-2 or TRBV6-3 and TRBJ1-4; D ambiguous. The CDR3 runs 14 residues. The V and J ends lost 5 bases and 5 bases respectively, with 12 bases between them. Germline V gene lookup returns CDR1 MNHEY and CDR2 SVGEGT. CDR3 sequence: CASSLDGENEKLFF. CDR3 bases: TGTGCCAGCAGTCTAGACGGGGAAAATGAAAAACTGTTTTTT.

This clone came up once. V is TRBV7-2 and J is TRBJ2-3; D possibly corresponds to TRBD2 (7 bases). The V and J ends lost 0 bases and 4 bases respectively, with 11 bases between them. The germline V gene encodes CDR1 SGHTA and CDR2 FQGNSA. The length of the CDR3 is 15 residues. The CDR3 nucleotides are TGTGCCAGCAGCTTAGCGGGGGGGCGGCCAGATACGCAGTATTTT. As protein: CASSLAGGRPDTQYF.

This rearrangement joins TRBV6-2 or TRBV6-3 to TRBJ1-5, with TRBD1 matching over 10 bases. Trimming took 4 bases from V and 6 from J; bases not matched to a gene: 3. The germline V gene encodes CDR1 MNHEY and CDR2 SVGEGT. The length of the CDR3 is 14 residues. CDR3 region: CASSWTGGTQPQHF. For the CDR3, the DNA is TGTGCCAGCAGTTGGACAGGGGGAACTCAGCCCCAGCATTTT.

This chain joins TRBV25-1 and TRBJ2-2; D is ambiguous. CDR3 length: 12 amino acids. Trimming took off 3 bases at V and 6 bases at J, with 5 bases between the two ends. The germline gives CDR1 MGHDK, CDR2 SYGVNS. The CDR3 is CASSDPAGELFF. The CDR3 coding sequence is TGTGCCAGCAGTGACCCGGCCGGGGAGCTGTTTTTT.

This chain links TRBV11-2 with TRBJ1-2; D might be TRBD1 (6 bases). The V end lost 5 bases, the J end lost 7 bases, and 20 bases lay between the germline ends. Germline V CDR1 and CDR2: SGHAT, FQNNGV. There are 15 residues in the CDR3. The CDR3 coding sequence is TGTGCCAGCAGCCGTTCGACAGGAAACAACGCTGGCTACACCTTC. Protein product: CASSRSTGNNAGYTF.

The chain is built from TRBV6-1 and TRBJ1-2; D is perhaps TRBD1 (6 bases). The V and J ends lost 2 bases and 8 bases respectively, with 18 bases between them. Germline V gene sequence: CDR1 MNHNS, CDR2 SASEGT. This CDR3 has 15 residues. CDR3 protein: CASSEQHTGLYGYTF. CDR3 DNA: TGTGCCAGCAGTGAACAACATACAGGGCTCTACGGCTACACCTTC.

The chain is built from TRBV5-5 and TRBJ2-6; D is uncertain. CDR1 and CDR2 from the germline V gene are SGHKS and YYEKEE (reference sequence). The length of the CDR3 is 14 residues. Trimming took off 0 bases at V and 4 bases at J, with 5 bases between the two ends. The CDR3 spells CASSLAGGANVLTF. Here the CDR3 DNA reads TGTGCCAGCAGCTTGGCCGGGGGGGCCAACGTCCTGACTTTC.

This chain joins TRBV5-1 and TRBJ1-6, with TRBD1 matching 7 bases. V trimming: 0 bases; J trimming: 8 bases; junction bases outside the gene matches: 5. CDR3 length: 15 amino acids. Germline lookup yields CDR1 SGHRS and CDR2 YFSETQ. CDR3 in DNA: TGCGCCAGCAGCTTGGCGACAGGGCCGTATTCACCCCTCCACTTT. Protein sequence: CASSLATGPYSPLHF.

The chain recombines TRBV2 with TRBJ1-2; D call uncertain. CDR3 length: 14 residues. V was clipped by 0 bases and J by 4 bases, with 9 bases between them. Germline CDR1 reads SNHLY; CDR2 reads FYNNEI. CDR3 coding DNA: TGTGCCAGCAGTGAAGCGGCAGGCCCCTATGGCTACACCTTC. Translated: CASSEAAGPYGYTF.

This clone has only a few counts. The genes are TRBV2 and TRBJ1-5; 9 bases align to TRBD1. CDR1 is SNHLY, CDR2 FYNNEI, per germline. J was trimmed by 7 bases and V by 7 bases; bases with no gene match: 8. The CDR3 length is 14 residues. The chain's CDR3 is CASKVQGAGQPQHF. CDR3 sequence (DNA): TGTGCCAGCAAGGTACAGGGGGCTGGGCAGCCCCAGCATTTT.

The V gene is TRBV5-4, the J gene TRBJ2-3; maybe TRBD1 (6 bases). The CDR3 covers 15 residues. Germline CDR1 and CDR2: SGHNT and YYREEE (reference sequence). Deletions cut 3 bases from V and 2 bases from J, with 13 bases between. CDR3 protein: CASSSQGYDTDTQYF. The CDR3 nucleotides are TGTGCCAGCAGCTCACAGGGATACGACACAGATACGCAGTATTTT.

This clone appeared a few times. The chain links TRBV1 to TRBJ2-7; TRBD1 is taken as the D call from the table, unchecked against the DNA. TRBV1 has pseudogene status. This CDR3 region has 12 residues. CDR3 sequence (DNA): TGCACCAGCAGCTTGACAGTACAGGGGCAGTACTTC. Translating it yields CTSSLTVQGQYF.

The chain is built from TRBV7-9 and TRBJ1-4; a weak D match, TRBD1 (5 bases). This CDR3 comprises 18 residues. Germline V gene data show CDR1 as SEHNR and CDR2 as FQNEAQ (reference sequence). Trimming took 5 bases from V and 0 from J, leaving 19 bases between them. CDR3 nucleotide sequence: TGTGCCAGCAGCGTCCACCGGAGACAGCGATCAACTAATGAAAAACTGTTTTTT. This encodes CASSVHRRQRSTNEKLFF.

The chain is built from TRBV7-2 and TRBJ1-4; no firm D call. Germline values: CDR1 SGHTA, CDR2 FQGNSA. The CDR3 length is 15 residues. Trimming pared 7 bases from V and 10 bases from J, leaving 22 bases between. Here the CDR3 reads CASTPAGVADGKLFF. CDR3 DNA sequence: TGTGCCAGCACACCAGCCGGGGTAGCTGATGGAAAACTGTTTTTT.

The DNA for the CDR3 is TGTGCCAGCAGCTTAGATTGGGCTGGGGCAGGGGGCTACACCTTC. It codes for CASSLDWAGAGGYTF. The chain uses TRBV7-8 and TRBJ1-2; D might be TRBD1 (5 bases). The germline V and J ends were trimmed by 1 base and 8 bases, with 17 bases remaining between them. The CDR3 is 15 amino acids. Germline lookup yields CDR1 SGHVS and CDR2 FQNEAQ.

The chain couples TRBV19 to TRBJ1-5, with 8 bases matching TRBD1. Looked up from germline, CDR1 is LNHDA and CDR2 is SQIVND (reference sequence). Trimming cost V 4 bases and J 9 bases; bases outside gene matches: 14. The CDR3 loop spans 16 amino acids. CDR3 nucleotide sequence: TGTGCCAGTAGTACTCCCGGACAGGGTCTCGGATCGCCCCAGCATTTT. Protein: CASSTPGQGLGSPQHF.

The chain links TRBV11-2 to TRBJ2-3; D not certain. The V end lost 7 bases, the J end lost 6 bases, and 14 bases lay between the germline ends. The CDR3 runs 13 residues. In germline, CDR1 is SGHAT, CDR2 FQNNGV. In DNA form, the CDR3 reads TGTGCCAGCAAAACTTATAACGGGGATACGCAGTATTTT. Its translation: CASKTYNGDTQYF.

V usage is TRBV7-6 and J usage is TRBJ2-7; the match to TRBD1 covers 7 bases. The junction had 6 bases not matched to a gene; V was cut back by 0 bases and J by 1 base. The CDR3 is 16 amino acids. The V gene's germline CDR1 is SGHVS and CDR2 FNYEAQ. The CDR3 region is CASSLAPLQGSYEQYF. CDR3 sequence (DNA): TGTGCCAGCAGCTTAGCACCGTTACAGGGGTCCTACGAGCAGTACTTC.